This T cell receptor beta chain stems from a study of blood T cell dynamics during melanoma immunotherapy. On the study more broadly: First-line therapy was either pembrolizumab or nivolumab with ipilimumab for metastatic melanoma. Study-wide points: At W3, later disease-control patients showed bifurcated PBMC repertoire changes, unlike progressors.

The time point: week 3, after first cycle of checkpoint inhibitor. V lost 5 bases and J lost 7; bases outside the gene matches: 7. The CDR3 length is 15 residues. The V gene's germline CDR1 is SGHAT and CDR2 FQNNGV. Worth noting for this clone: Its antigen remains unknown.

DNA loading was fixed at about 340 ng for all bulk PBMC samples. Only in-frame clones appear in the TCRdb table, and some are missing; sequencing was by immunoSEQ multiplex PCR. In the table there are fewer than 30,000 clones, approximately 88% of which are singletons. Sequences were derived from blood, sampled from a patient treated with checkpoint blockade. The sequence derives from a human donor with melanoma. V and J are TRBV11-2 and TRBJ1-5; TRBD1 matches 11 bases. CDR3 in DNA: TGTGCCAGCAGCACGGACAGGGGGCGCAGGCAGCCCCAGCATTTT. Its protein is CASSTDRGRRQPQHF.